These 30 T cell receptor beta chains share one sample of origin, sequenced in a study of blood T cell repertoires in COVID-19. Clones were read by immunoSEQ multiplex PCR, and TCRdb kept only the in-frame ones, dropping some. Of just over 150,000 clones listed, 82% are singletons. Material for sequencing was peripheral blood. Receptors were obtained from a woman aged 40 to 49 with COVID-19, enrolled during active disease.

There are many counts of this clone. V usage is TRBV5-4 and J usage is TRBJ2-1, with 11 bases aligning to TRBD2. J gave up 9 bases and V 4 bases, and 9 bases lay outside the gene matches. The CDR3 runs 15 residues. In germline, CDR1 is SGHNT, CDR2 YYREEE (reference sequence). The CDR3 spells CASSPRLAGSSEQFF. The CDR3 DNA follows: TGTGCCAGCAGCCCAAGACTAGCGGGGTCCTCTGAGCAGTTCTTC.

This clone was detected only once. V is TRBV6-5 and J is TRBJ2-1, with TRBD2 as a possible D gene (5 bases). Germline values: CDR1 MNHEY, CDR2 SVGAGI. V dropped 5 bases and J dropped 3 bases, with 11 bases sitting between them. The CDR3 consists of 14 residues. CDR3 region: CASSPRTGYNEQFF. DNA for the CDR3: TGTGCCAGCAGTCCCCGGACTGGCTACAATGAGCAGTTCTTC.

This clone was seen a handful of times. This chain connects TRBV3-1 (or the pseudogene TRBV3-2) to TRBJ2-5; D is possibly TRBD2 (6 bases). This CDR3 region has 13 residues. Germline V gene data show CDR1 as LGHDT and CDR2 as YNNKEL (reference sequence). With 4 bases removed from V and 7 bases from J, the gap between germline ends came to 13 bases. The CDR3 sequence: CASSLGVEGTQYF. The CDR3 coding sequence is TGTGCCAGCAGCCTAGGAGTGGAGGGGACCCAGTACTTC.

This sequence joins TRBV28 and TRBJ1-5; 7 nucleotides align to TRBD1. CDR1 is MDHEN and CDR2 is SYDVKM in the germline V gene. The junction had 1 base not matched to a gene; V was cut back by 5 bases and J by 3 bases. The CDR3 is made up of 13 amino acids. The CDR3 is CASSDRANQPQHF. Written as DNA, the CDR3 is TGTGCCAGCAGTGACAGGGCCAATCAGCCCCAGCATTTT.

The gene calls are TRBV5-5 and TRBJ2-3; 9 bases match TRBD1. The CDR3 has 15 residues. With V trimmed by 4 bases and J by 1 base, 4 bases remained unmatched. The germline V gene encodes CDR1 SGHKS and CDR2 YYEKEE (reference sequence). The CDR3 DNA reads TGTGCCAGCAGCCCCAGGACAGGGGGCACAGATACGCAGTATTTT. Its protein product is CASSPRTGGTDTQYF.

The J gene is TRBJ2-2, the V gene TRBV27; TRBD2 agrees at 8 bases. Losses at the gene ends were 0 bases for V and 6 bases for J; bases not matched to a gene: 12. Germline V CDR1 and CDR2: MNHEY, SMNVEV (reference sequence). The CDR3 contains 18 residues. The CDR3 reads CASSLSYFGLAGPGELFF. The CDR3 bases are TGTGCCAGCAGTTTATCTTATTTCGGGCTAGCGGGCCCCGGGGAGCTGTTTTTT.

V gene TRBV5-1 combines with J gene TRBJ2-7; D is unclear. Trimming removed 0 bases at V and 4 bases at J, with 8 bases between. Germline CDR1 is SGHRS and CDR2 is YFSETQ. The CDR3 contains 13 residues. The CDR3 spells CASSLAERYEQYF. CDR3 in DNA: TGCGCCAGCAGCTTGGCCGAGAGATACGAGCAGTACTTC.

V is TRBV5-1 and J is TRBJ2-7, with D possibly matching TRBD2 (6 bases). The V and J ends lost 0 bases and 5 bases respectively, with 15 bases between them. This CDR3 is built from 15 residues. The germline V gene has CDR1 SGHRS and CDR2 YFSETQ. In DNA form, the CDR3 reads TGCGCCAGCAGCTTGGGGCGTGGCGGGATAGACGAGCAGTACTTC. Translated: CASSLGRGGIDEQYF.

This clone appeared a few times. The chain has TRBV6-5 and TRBJ2-3, with unresolved D. V lost 10 bases, J lost 4 bases, and 9 bases lay in between. From germline, CDR1 is MNHEY and CDR2 SVGAGI. This CDR3 spans 11 amino acids. The CDR3 region has the DNA TGTGCCACACAAACAGCAGATACGCAGTATTTT. It encodes CATQTADTQYF.

V and J are TRBV19 and TRBJ2-4; possibly TRBD2 for D (6 bases). The ends were cut back, 5 bases at V and 5 bases at J, with 10 bases in the middle. CDR1 and CDR2 (germline): LNHDA, SQIVND (reference sequence). CDR3 length: 13 amino acids. This chain's CDR3 is CASSVGLENIQYF. CDR3 nucleotides: TGTGCCAGTAGTGTGGGACTTGAAAACATTCAGTACTTC.

This clone was picked up one time. The chain links TRBV6-2 or TRBV6-3 to TRBJ2-3; D perhaps matches TRBD2 (7 bases). This CDR3 contains 16 residues. Germline values: CDR1 MNHEY, CDR2 SVGEGT. Trimming removed 2 bases from V and 5 bases from J, with 17 bases in between. The CDR3 DNA is TGTGCCAGCAGTTACCCGCGGGGGCTTACGGGAGATACGCAGTATTTT. Translated, it gives CASSYPRGLTGDTQYF.

The chain combines TRBV25-1 with TRBJ2-1; D might be TRBD1 (7 bases). CDR3 length: 15 residues. Trimming cost V 10 bases and J 3 bases, with 19 bases left between them. From germline, CDR1 is MGHDK and CDR2 SYGVNS. CDR3 amino acids: CATSRGGGYYNEQFF. Written as DNA, the CDR3 is TGTGCCACCTCGAGAGGAGGGGGCTACTACAATGAGCAGTTCTTC.

The chain joins TRBV15 to TRBJ2-1, with TRBD1 matching 7 bases. V was clipped by 0 bases and J by 7 bases; unmatched bases: 6. Germline CDR1 is LNHNV and CDR2 is YYDKDF (reference sequence). The CDR3 totals 15 residues. CDR3 coding DNA: TGTGCCACCAGCAGAGAGAGACAGGGCTTAAATGAGCAGTTCTTC. This sequence encodes CATSRERQGLNEQFF.

This chain uses TRBV18 with TRBJ2-5, with D perhaps TRBD1 (6 bases). This CDR3 is 15 amino acids long. Germline CDR1 and CDR2: KGHSH and LQKENI. Trimming pared 2 bases from V and 2 bases from J, leaving 12 bases between. The CDR3 reads CASSPLPGQQETQYF. CDR3 bases: TGTGCCAGCTCACCATTACCGGGACAACAAGAGACCCAGTACTTC.

V usage is TRBV9 and J usage is TRBJ2-1; TRBD2 aligns across 11 bases. Trimming took 3 bases from V and 10 from J; bases not matched to a gene: 9. Germline CDR1 SGDLS, CDR2 YYNGEE. The CDR3 covers 15 residues. The CDR3 sequence: CASSEGLAETQEQFF. DNA for the CDR3: TGTGCCAGCAGCGAGGGACTAGCGGAAACCCAGGAGCAGTTCTTC.

The J gene is TRBJ2-7, the V gene TRBV19; D is unresolved. Trimming removed 6 bases at V and 5 bases at J, with 8 bases between. Germline lookup yields CDR1 LNHDA and CDR2 SQIVND (reference sequence). CDR3 length: 11 amino acids. This CDR3 is CASSRANEQYF. The DNA of the CDR3 is TGTGCCAGTAGCCGAGCGAACGAGCAGTACTTC.

This chain joins TRBV13 and TRBJ2-1; D unresolved. The CDR3 is 16 amino acids. CDR1 is PRHDT and CDR2 is FYEKMQ in the germline V gene (reference sequence). Trimming removed 5 bases from V and 4 bases from J, with 18 bases in between. The CDR3 nucleotides are TGTGCCAGCAGCCCCCTGGGTGCGGAACTTTACAATGAGCAGTTCTTC. This codes for CASSPLGAELYNEQFF.

The J gene is TRBJ2-3, the V gene TRBV6-5, with a possible D match to TRBD2 (7 bases). The V and J ends lost 7 bases and 2 bases respectively, with 16 bases between them. The CDR3 runs 15 residues. Germline CDR1 MNHEY, CDR2 SVGAGI. CDR3 nucleotides: TGTGCCAGCAAGGAAAGGGGGGGAGCCACAGATACGCAGTATTTT. Translating gives CASKERGGATDTQYF.

This chain links TRBV10-1 with TRBJ2-3, with D tentatively TRBD2 (6 bases). Germline CDR1 is WNHNN and CDR2 is SYGVQD (reference sequence). The CDR3 spans 15 residues. The ends were cut back, 3 bases at V and 1 base at J, with 11 bases in the middle. The CDR3 spells CASSDLGGGTDTQYF. CDR3 coding DNA: TGCGCCAGCAGTGATTTGGGAGGAGGCACAGATACGCAGTATTTT.

The chain recombines TRBV11-2 with TRBJ2-7; 9 bases are shared with TRBD2. The germline CDR1 and CDR2 sequences are SGHAT and FQNNGV. The CDR3 has 14 amino acids. Trimming at V came to 3 bases and at J to 3 bases, leaving 3 bases not matched to a gene. Here the CDR3 DNA reads TGTGCCAGCAGCTTCGGACTAGCGCTCTACGAGCAGTACTTC. Its translation is CASSFGLALYEQYF.

The V gene is TRBV30, the J gene TRBJ1-1, with D possibly matching TRBD1 (6 bases). V lost 0 bases, J lost 4 bases, and 15 bases lay in between. The length of the CDR3 is 15 residues. Looked up from germline, CDR1 is GTSNPN and CDR2 is SVGIG (reference sequence). The CDR3 protein is CAWSVRGMSFTEAFF. The DNA of the CDR3 is TGTGCCTGGAGTGTAAGGGGGATGTCCTTCACTGAAGCTTTCTTT.

This clone was recorded only once. This chain joins TRBV2 and TRBJ1-2, with D maybe TRBD1 (5 bases). V lost 3 bases to trimming and J lost 6 bases, with 14 bases between them. CDR1 and CDR2 (germline): SNHLY, FYNNEI. CDR3 length: 14 residues. The DNA for the CDR3 is TGTGCCAGCAGTGACGCAGGGCCCGCGAATGGCTACACCTTC. This sequence encodes CASSDAGPANGYTF.

J is TRBJ2-5 and V is TRBV19, with 12 bases aligning to TRBD2. V dropped 10 bases and J dropped 4; count of bases not matched to a gene: 10. Germline loops: CDR1 LNHDA, CDR2 SQIVND (reference sequence). The CDR3 spans 15 residues. The CDR3 spells CATSSGGAGGETQYF. The CDR3 bases are TGTGCCACCTCTAGCGGGGGGGCCGGCGGAGAGACCCAGTACTTC. Full variable domain (remainder filled in from reference TRBV19 and TRBJ2-5): DGGITQSPKYLFRKEGQNVTLSCEQNLNHDAMYWYRQDPGQGLRLIYYSQIVNDFQKGDIAEGYSVSREKKESFPLTVTSAQKNPTAFYLCATSSGGAGGETQYFGPGTRLLVL.

With regard to this clone: Other DNA sequences from this sample encode an identical CDR3 as well. The CDR3 is CASSETSGGPGGGELFF. Written as DNA, the CDR3 is TGTGCCAGCAGTGAGACTAGCGGGGGTCCTGGGGGCGGGGAGCTGTTTTTT. The V gene is TRBV6-1, the J gene TRBJ2-2, with TRBD2 matching over 12 bases. CDR3 length equals 17 residues. Trimming removed 3 bases from V and 7 bases from J; junction bases left unmatched: 9. Germline V gives CDR1 MNHNS, CDR2 SASEGT.

The V gene is TRBV19, the J gene TRBJ1-2; D not certain. V shed 7 bases and J shed 8 bases, with 20 bases lying between them. The CDR3 has 14 residues. CDR1 and CDR2 (germline): LNHDA, SQIVND (reference sequence). The CDR3 DNA reads as TGTGCCAGTACCTCTCCGGGGTTTGGTGGAGGCTACACCTTC. The encoded protein is CASTSPGFGGGYTF.

This rearrangement joins TRBV29-1 to TRBJ2-1; D remains unclear. The germline gives CDR1 SQVTM, CDR2 ANQGSEA. The CDR3 runs to 14 residues. The V gene lost 4 bases and the J gene lost 10 bases, with 20 bases spanning the gap. The CDR3 DNA is TGCAGCGTTGTTCTCCCTCGTCCGGTGGGCGAGCAGTTCTTC. Amino acids: CSVVLPRPVGEQFF.

J is TRBJ2-3 and V is TRBV3-1 (or the pseudogene TRBV3-2); 7 bases map to TRBD2. The CDR3 totals 19 residues. V dropped 4 bases and J dropped 1; count of bases not matched to a gene: 17. Germline lookup yields CDR1 LGHDT and CDR2 YNNKEL (reference sequence). CDR3 protein: CASSPKQHLAARRTDTQYF. The CDR3 DNA is TGTGCCAGCAGCCCAAAACAGCATCTAGCGGCCCGCCGCACAGATACGCAGTATTTT.

This chain uses TRBV2 with TRBJ2-3; 8 bases are shared with TRBD2. The trim removed 11 bases at V and 3 bases at J, leaving 10 bases unmatched. The CDR3 contains 14 residues. Germline V CDR1 and CDR2: SNHLY, FYNNEI. The CDR3 sequence is CAGADREGTDTQYF. The CDR3 nucleotides read TGTGCCGGGGCGGACCGGGAGGGGACAGATACGCAGTATTTT.

The V call is TRBV6-1, the J call TRBJ1-3; D is possibly TRBD1 (6 bases). In germline, CDR1 is MNHNS, CDR2 SASEGT. Between the trimmed V and J ends, which lost 3 bases and 2 bases, there was a span of 8 bases. The CDR3 covers 14 residues. CDR3 loop: CASSEWGPGNTIYF. The CDR3 nucleotides read TGTGCCAGCAGTGAGTGGGGGCCTGGAAACACCATATATTTT.

The table lists this clone with a count of one. The V gene is TRBV30, the J gene TRBJ1-1; 10 positions match TRBD1. J lost 4 bases, V lost 2 bases, and 10 bases had no gene match. Germline V gene sequence: CDR1 GTSNPN, CDR2 SVGIG (reference sequence). This CDR3 contains 16 residues. CDR3 in amino acids: CAWSPPGQGKSTEAFF. CDR3 sequence (DNA): TGTGCCTGGAGTCCGCCGGGACAGGGGAAAAGCACTGAAGCTTTCTTT.